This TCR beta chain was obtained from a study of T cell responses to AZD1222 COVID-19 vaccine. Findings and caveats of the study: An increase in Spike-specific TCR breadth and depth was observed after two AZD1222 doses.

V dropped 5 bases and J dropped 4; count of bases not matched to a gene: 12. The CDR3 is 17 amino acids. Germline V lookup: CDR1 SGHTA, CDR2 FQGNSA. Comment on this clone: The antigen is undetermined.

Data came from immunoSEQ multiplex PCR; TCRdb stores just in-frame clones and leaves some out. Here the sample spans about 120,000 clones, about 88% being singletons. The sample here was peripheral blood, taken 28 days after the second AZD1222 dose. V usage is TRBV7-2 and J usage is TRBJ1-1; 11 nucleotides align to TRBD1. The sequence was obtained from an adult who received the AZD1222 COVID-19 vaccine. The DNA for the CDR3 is TGTGCCAGCAGCCGCAAAGGGACAGGGGGAATCGGCACTGAAGCTTTCTTT. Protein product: CASSRKGTGGIGTEAFF.